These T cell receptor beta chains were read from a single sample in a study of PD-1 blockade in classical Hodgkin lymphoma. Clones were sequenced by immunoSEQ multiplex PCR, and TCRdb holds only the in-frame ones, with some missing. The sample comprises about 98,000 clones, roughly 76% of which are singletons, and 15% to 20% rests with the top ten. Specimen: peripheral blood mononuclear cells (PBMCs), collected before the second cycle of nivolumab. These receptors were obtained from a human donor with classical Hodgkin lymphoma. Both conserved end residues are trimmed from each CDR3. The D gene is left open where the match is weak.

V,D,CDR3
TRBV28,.,ASSLLSGWGASTDTQY
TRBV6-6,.,ASSPPGDLYNEQF
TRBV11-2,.,ASSIMDYGYT
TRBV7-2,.,ASSLIPGAYNEQF
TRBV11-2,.,ASSLGQGPEKLF
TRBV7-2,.,ASSLVSQASGGYT
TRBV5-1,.,ASSFSFGELF
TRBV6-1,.,ASSEPRTLHQPQH
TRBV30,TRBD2,AWSVGLVFNEQF
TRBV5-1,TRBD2,ASSIGGGYEQY
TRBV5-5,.,ASSWEPGLRGEQF
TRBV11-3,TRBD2,ASSYGLAGKDTQY
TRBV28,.,ASSPTHGYT
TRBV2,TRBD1,ASNAGTGTYEQY
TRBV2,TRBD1,ASSKAGGGEKLF
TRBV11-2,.,ASSLQGTEQF
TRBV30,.,AWGPLATAWGEQF
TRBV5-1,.,ASSWGGMERNTIY
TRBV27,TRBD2,ASSLASGRAFYEQY
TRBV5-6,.,ASSSLEGGGLLPEQY
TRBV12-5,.,ASGWEYAEAF
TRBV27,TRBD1,ASSFLDRANSPLH
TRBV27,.,ASWTHGMNTEAF
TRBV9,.,ASSVGENTGELF
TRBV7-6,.,ASSLSPPGASFREQY
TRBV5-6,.,ASSLTGTGELF
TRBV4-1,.,ASSQDWQGSYEQY
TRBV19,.,ASSTRTGNTIY
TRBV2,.,ASSVWGNTGELF
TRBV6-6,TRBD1,ASSYSRTGANNEQF
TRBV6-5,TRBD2,ASKERGTGELF
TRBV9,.,ASSVWSGTARGYT
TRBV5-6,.,ASSLVDGGHEQY
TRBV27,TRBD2,ASSLAGANTDTQY
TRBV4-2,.,ASSQVAKVEEGYT
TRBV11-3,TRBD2,ASSLTAGALHEQF
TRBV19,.,ASSLLGGGYGYT
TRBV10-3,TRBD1,AISESIGQGASEQY
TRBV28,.,ATGPLATGELF
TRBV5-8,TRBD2,ASSPGGRRETQY
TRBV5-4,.,ASSLKVAGTAFYEQY
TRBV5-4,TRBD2,ASSLRLAGGGTDTQY
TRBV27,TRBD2,ASSLRTSGRASETQY
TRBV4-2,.,ASSQDLGRGPGTGELF
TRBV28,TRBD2,ASSKLAGDRYEQY
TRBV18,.,ASSPPQGKGVNEQF
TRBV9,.,ASSVAVVGNYGYT
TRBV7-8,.,ASSLAPRGTDTQY
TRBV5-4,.,ASSPGPTSTDTQY